Listed below are T cell receptor beta chains from one sample, sequenced in a study of identical twins. MiXCR, run by TCRdb on the 5' RACE reads, gives a single entry per CDR3 protein. The sample yields approximately 890,000 distinct CDR3 sequences, around an eighth seen once. These data were also reused for a study on yellow fever vaccine responses in identical twins.

The specimen sequenced was PBMCs. The receptors originated from a woman between 18 and 30 years old in good health. The CDR3 runs from the conserved cysteine through the conserved F or W. The D gene is left open where the match is weak. Not every row has a clone size; where given, it reads once, few, many or a size class.

J gene,V gene,clone size,D gene,CDR3 DNA,CDR3 protein
TRBJ2-3,TRBV12-3/TRBV12-4,few,NA,TGTGCCAGCAGTTTAGCGACGCCGTACACAGATACGCAGTATTTT,CASSLATPYTDTQYF
TRBJ1-1,TRBV2,NA,NA,TGTGCCAGACAGGTGGAGGTGAACACTGAAGCTTTCTTT,CARQVEVNTEAFF
TRBJ2-5,TRBV12-3/TRBV12-4,NA,TRBD2,TGTGCCACCGCAGCGGGGGCCGGGGGGGAGACCCAGTACTTC,CATAAGAGGETQYF
TRBJ1-2,TRBV15,NA,NA,TGTGCCACCAGCAGAGATCCACACAGGCCCTACTATGGCTACACCTTC,CATSRDPHRPYYGYTF
TRBJ2-2,TRBV12-3/TRBV12-4,few,TRBD2,TGTGCCAGCAGTTTTGGGACTAGGGGGACCGGGGAGCTGTTTTTT,CASSFGTRGTGELFF
TRBJ2-3,TRBV7-9,few,NA,TGTGCCAGCAGCTTAGGGGGAGAAACAGATACGCAGTATTTT,CASSLGGETDTQYF
TRBJ1-4,TRBV5-1,NA,NA,TGCGCCAGCAGCTTGGTACGGGAAAGCCAACTCGGTGAAAAACTGTTTTTT,CASSLVRESQLGEKLFF
TRBJ2-2,TRBV3-1,NA,NA,TGTGCCAGCAGCCGAATTGTGAGGGCGACCACCGGGGAGCTGTTTTTT,CASSRIVRATTGELFF
TRBJ2-3,TRBV5-5,few,NA,TGTGCCAGCAGCTCCGACAGAATCACAGATACGCAGTATTTT,CASSSDRITDTQYF
TRBJ2-6,TRBV5-1,few,TRBD1,TGCGCCAGCAGCCAGGGGGCGACTGGGGCCAACGTCCTGACTTTC,CASSQGATGANVLTF
TRBJ2-2,TRBV29-1,NA,NA,TGCAGCGTTGATACCGGGGGAGGTACCGGGGAGCTGTTTTTT,CSVDTGGGTGELFF
TRBJ2-5,TRBV12-3/TRBV12-4,many,NA,TGTGCCAGCAGTCTCTCGGTGCCAACAGAGACCCAGTACTTC,CASSLSVPTETQYF
TRBJ2-5,TRBV11-2,few,NA,TGTGCCAGCAGCTTAAGGGCCTTCCAAGAGACCCAGTACTTC,CASSLRAFQETQYF
TRBJ1-1,TRBV2,few,TRBD1,TGTGCCAGCAGCCCCGGACAGGTAGGGGGGTGGACTGAAGCTTTCTTT,CASSPGQVGGWTEAFF
TRBJ2-7,TRBV12-3/TRBV12-4,few,NA,TGTGCCAGCAGTCCCCCCCTGGCTTTATCGGGAGACTACGAGCAGTACTTC,CASSPPLALSGDYEQYF
TRBJ2-3,TRBV10-3,NA,TRBD2,TGTGCCATCAGTGGGGAACTAGCGGGGACGCAGTATTTT,CAISGELAGTQYF
TRBJ2-7,TRBV7-4,many,NA,TGTGCCAGCAGCCTTACTAACAGGGAGTTAAACTACGAGCAGTACTTC,CASSLTNRELNYEQYF
TRBJ2-4,TRBV20-1,NA,TRBD2,TGCAGTGCTGTACCGGGACTAAAAAACATTCAGTACTTC,CSAVPGLKNIQYF
TRBJ2-7,TRBV20-1,NA,NA,TGCAGTGCTAGAGAGGCGGTCCCGTACGAGCAGTACTTC,CSAREAVPYEQYF
TRBJ2-4,TRBV7-9,many,TRBD2,TGTGCCAGCAGTCGTCTAGCGGGAGGGAGAAACATTCAGTACTTC,CASSRLAGGRNIQYF
TRBJ2-1,TRBV20-1,NA,NA,TGCAGTGCTAGATGGGGGGCCCTCAATGAGCAGTTCTTC,CSARWGALNEQFF
TRBJ2-3,TRBV6-2/TRBV6-3,NA,TRBD2,TGTGCCAGCAGTTACTCGAGAAAAGTTAGCGGGGGCACAGATACGCAGTATTTT,CASSYSRKVSGGTDTQYF
TRBJ1-6,TRBV10-3,few,TRBD1,TGTGCCATCAGTGGGACAGGGGTTTCACCCCTCCACTTT,CAISGTGVSPLHF
TRBJ2-2,TRBV20-1,NA,NA,TGCAGTGCGAGTGCAGGGTTCACCGGGGAGCTGTTTTTT,CSASAGFTGELFF
TRBJ2-2,TRBV29-1,NA,NA,TGCAGCGTTGGGGGGCCGTACACCGGGGAGCTGTTTTTT,CSVGGPYTGELFF
TRBJ2-1,TRBV12-3/TRBV12-4,many,NA,TGTGCCAGCAGTTTCAGCAATGAGCAGTTCTTC,CASSFSNEQFF
TRBJ1-2,TRBV20-1,few,NA,TGCAGTGCTAGAAATGGACGGAACTATGGCTACACCTTC,CSARNGRNYGYTF
TRBJ2-1,TRBV19,few,NA,TGTGCCAGTAGAAAGGACGGCTCCTACAATGAGCAGTTCTTC,CASRKDGSYNEQFF
TRBJ2-3,TRBV20-1,many,TRBD2,TGCAGTGCTAGAGATATCGCGAGACTAGCGGCTAGCACAGATACGCAGTATTTT,CSARDIARLAASTDTQYF
TRBJ1-1,TRBV3-1,NA,TRBD1,TGTGCCAGCAGCCAACGGACAGGAACTGAAGCTTTCTTT,CASSQRTGTEAFF
TRBJ1-4,TRBV20-1,few,TRBD1,TGCAGTGCTCAACCGGGACAGGGAGTAACTAATGAAAAACTGTTTTTT,CSAQPGQGVTNEKLFF
TRBJ1-6,TRBV15,few,NA,TGTGCCACCCGGGGACGGAATTCACCCCTCCACTTT,CATRGRNSPLHF
TRBJ2-1,TRBV11-3,NA,TRBD2,TGTGCCAGCAGCTTATTGTTTGGGGGGGACAATGAGCAGTTCTTC,CASSLLFGGDNEQFF
TRBJ1-1,TRBV4-1,NA,NA,TGCGCCAGCAGCCAAGTCGCAGGGTATACTGAAGCTTTCTTT,CASSQVAGYTEAFF
TRBJ1-6,TRBV6-1,few,TRBD1,TGTGCCAGCAGAGGGGGACAGGGATCACCCCTCCACTTT,CASRGGQGSPLHF
TRBJ2-1,TRBV4-1,NA,TRBD1,TGCGCCAGCAGCCCCCGGACAGGAATGTTGGATGAGCAGTTCTTC,CASSPRTGMLDEQFF
TRBJ2-6,TRBV12-3/TRBV12-4,few,NA,TGTGCCGGAAACAGGGCTGGGGCCAACGTCCTGACTTTC,CAGNRAGANVLTF
TRBJ1-5,TRBV3-1,NA,NA,TGTGCCAGCAGCCAAGATCTGGGGGTCGGGCAGCCCCAGCATTTT,CASSQDLGVGQPQHF
TRBJ2-1,TRBV6-5,few,NA,TGTGCCAGCAGTTACTCGATGGGTTACATGAATGAGCAGTTCTTC,CASSYSMGYMNEQFF
TRBJ2-7,TRBV3-1,many,NA,TGTGCCAGCAGCCAAGCGGTGGCACAACCCAAGCAGTACTTC,CASSQAVAQPKQYF
TRBJ2-1,TRBV27,few,TRBD1,TGTGCCAGCAGTTTTTCGGGACAGGTTAAGTATGAGCAGTTCTTC,CASSFSGQVKYEQFF
TRBJ2-5,TRBV9,NA,NA,TGTGCCAGCAGCGTAGCGGCGTCACTAGGAGAGACCCAGTACTTC,CASSVAASLGETQYF